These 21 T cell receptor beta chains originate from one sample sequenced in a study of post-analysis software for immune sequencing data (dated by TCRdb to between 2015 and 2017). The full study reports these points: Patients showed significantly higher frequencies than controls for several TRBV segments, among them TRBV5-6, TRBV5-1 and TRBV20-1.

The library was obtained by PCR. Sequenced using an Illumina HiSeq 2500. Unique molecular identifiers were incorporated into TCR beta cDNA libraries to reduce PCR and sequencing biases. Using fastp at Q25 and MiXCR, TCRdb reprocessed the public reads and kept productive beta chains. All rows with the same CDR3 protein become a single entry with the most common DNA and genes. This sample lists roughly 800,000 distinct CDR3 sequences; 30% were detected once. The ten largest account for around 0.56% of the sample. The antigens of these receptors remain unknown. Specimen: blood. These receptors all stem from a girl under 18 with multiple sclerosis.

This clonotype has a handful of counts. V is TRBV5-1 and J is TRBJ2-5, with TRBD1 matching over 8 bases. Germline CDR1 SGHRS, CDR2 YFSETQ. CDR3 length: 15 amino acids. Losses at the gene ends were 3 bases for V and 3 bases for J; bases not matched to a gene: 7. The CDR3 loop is CASSSVDRAKETQYF. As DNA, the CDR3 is TGCGCCAGCAGCTCGGTGGACAGGGCAAAAGAGACCCAGTACTTC.

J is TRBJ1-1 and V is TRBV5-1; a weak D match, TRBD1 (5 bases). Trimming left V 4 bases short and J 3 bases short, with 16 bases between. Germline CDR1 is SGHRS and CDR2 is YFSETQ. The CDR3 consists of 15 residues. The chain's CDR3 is CASSPGVHQDTEAFF. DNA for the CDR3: TGCGCCAGCAGCCCGGGGGTACATCAGGACACTGAAGCTTTCTTT.

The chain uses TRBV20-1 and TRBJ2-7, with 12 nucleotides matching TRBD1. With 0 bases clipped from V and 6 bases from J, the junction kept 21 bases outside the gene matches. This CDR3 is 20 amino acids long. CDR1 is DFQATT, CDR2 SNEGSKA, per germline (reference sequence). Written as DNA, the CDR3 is TGCAGTGCTAGAGATGTCTTTGGGACAGGGGGCGCATACCCCCAAGGCGAGCAGTACTTC. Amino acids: CSARDVFGTGGAYPQGEQYF.

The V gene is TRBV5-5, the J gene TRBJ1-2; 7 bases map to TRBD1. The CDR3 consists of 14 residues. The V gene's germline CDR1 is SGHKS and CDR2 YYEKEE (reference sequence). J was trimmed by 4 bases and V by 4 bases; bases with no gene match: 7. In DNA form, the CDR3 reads TGTGCCAGCAGCAGAACAGGGGTCAGCTATGGCTACACCTTC. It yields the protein CASSRTGVSYGYTF.

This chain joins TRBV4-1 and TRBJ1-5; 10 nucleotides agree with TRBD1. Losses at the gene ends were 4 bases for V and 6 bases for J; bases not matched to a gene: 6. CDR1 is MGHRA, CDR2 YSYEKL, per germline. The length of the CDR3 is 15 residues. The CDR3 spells CASSPTGGAGQPQHF. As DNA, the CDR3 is TGCGCCAGCAGCCCGACAGGGGGCGCGGGTCAGCCCCAGCATTTT.

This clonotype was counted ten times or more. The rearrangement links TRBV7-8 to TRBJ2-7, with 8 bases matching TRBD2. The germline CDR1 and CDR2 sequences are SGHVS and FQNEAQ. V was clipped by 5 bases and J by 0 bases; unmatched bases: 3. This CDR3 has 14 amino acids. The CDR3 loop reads CASSPREGSYEQYF. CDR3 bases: TGTGCCAGCAGCCCCCGGGAGGGCTCCTACGAGCAGTACTTC. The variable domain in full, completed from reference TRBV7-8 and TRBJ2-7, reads GAGVSQSPRYKVAKRGQDVALRCDPISGHVSLFWYQQALGQGPEFLTYFQNEAQLDKSGLPSDRFFAERPEGSVSTLKIQRTQQEDSAVYLCASSPREGSYEQYFGPGTRLTVT.

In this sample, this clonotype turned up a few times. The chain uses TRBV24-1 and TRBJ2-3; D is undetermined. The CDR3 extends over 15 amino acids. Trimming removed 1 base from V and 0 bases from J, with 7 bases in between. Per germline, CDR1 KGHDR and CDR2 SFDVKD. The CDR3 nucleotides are TGTGCCACCAGTGATTTTGTTACTAGCACAGATACGCAGTATTTT. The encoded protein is CATSDFVTSTDTQYF.

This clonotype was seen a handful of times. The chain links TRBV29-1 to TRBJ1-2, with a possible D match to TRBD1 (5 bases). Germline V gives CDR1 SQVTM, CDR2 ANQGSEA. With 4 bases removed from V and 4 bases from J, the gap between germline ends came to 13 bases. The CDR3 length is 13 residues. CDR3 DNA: TGCAGCGTTGCGGGGGGGACGGTCTATGGCTACACCTTC. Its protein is CSVAGGTVYGYTF.

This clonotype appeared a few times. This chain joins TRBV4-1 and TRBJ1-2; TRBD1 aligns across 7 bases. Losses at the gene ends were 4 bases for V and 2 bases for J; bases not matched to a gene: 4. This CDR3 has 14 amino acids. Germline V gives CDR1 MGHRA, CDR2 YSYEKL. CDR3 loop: CASSRGQANYGYTF. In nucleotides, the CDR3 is TGCGCCAGCAGCCGCGGACAGGCGAACTATGGCTACACCTTC.

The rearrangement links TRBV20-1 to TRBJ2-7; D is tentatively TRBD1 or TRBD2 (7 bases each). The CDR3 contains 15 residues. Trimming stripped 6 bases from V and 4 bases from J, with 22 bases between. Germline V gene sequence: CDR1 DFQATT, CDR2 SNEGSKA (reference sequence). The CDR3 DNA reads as TGCAGTGCCCCTTCAGGGGGGGCGGAGCTTTACGAGCAGTACTTC. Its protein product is CSAPSGGAELYEQYF.

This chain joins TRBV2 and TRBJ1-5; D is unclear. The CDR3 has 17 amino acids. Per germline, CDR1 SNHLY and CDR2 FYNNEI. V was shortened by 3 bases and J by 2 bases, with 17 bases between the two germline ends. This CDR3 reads CASSEVMEGSGNQPQHF. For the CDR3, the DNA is TGTGCCAGCAGTGAGGTCATGGAAGGATCGGGCAATCAGCCCCAGCATTTT.

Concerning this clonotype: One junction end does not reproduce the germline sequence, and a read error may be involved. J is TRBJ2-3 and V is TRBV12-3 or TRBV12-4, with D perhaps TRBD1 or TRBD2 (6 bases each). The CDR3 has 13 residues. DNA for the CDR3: TGTGCCAGCAGCTTTTCGGGGGCAGATACGGAGTATTTT. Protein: CASSFSGADTEYF.

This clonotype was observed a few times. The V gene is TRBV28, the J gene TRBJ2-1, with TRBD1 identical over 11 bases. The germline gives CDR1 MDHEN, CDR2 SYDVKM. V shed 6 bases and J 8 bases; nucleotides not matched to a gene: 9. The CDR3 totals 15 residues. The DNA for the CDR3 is TGTGCCAGCAGCCGACGCCGGGACAGGGGGGATGAGCAGTTCTTC. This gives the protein CASSRRRDRGDEQFF.

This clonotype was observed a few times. The DNA of the CDR3 is TGTGGGACCGGGCCTGGGGCCAACGTCCTGACTTTC. Translating gives CGTGPGANVLTF. The chain joins TRBV7-2 to TRBJ2-6; no firm D call. The CDR3 has 12 residues. Germline lookup yields CDR1 SGHTA and CDR2 FQGNSA. The whole variable domain, remainder taken from reference TRBV7-2 and TRBJ2-6, is GAGVSQSPSNKVTEKGKDVELRCDPISGHTALYWYRQSLGQGLEFLIYFQGNSAPDKSGLPSDRFSAERTGGSVSTLTIQRTQQEDSAVYLCGTGPGANVLTFGAGSRLTVL.

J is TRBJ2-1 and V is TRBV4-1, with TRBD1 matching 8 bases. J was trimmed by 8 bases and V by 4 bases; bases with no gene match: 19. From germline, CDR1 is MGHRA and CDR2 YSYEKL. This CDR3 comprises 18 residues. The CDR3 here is CASSRGQGSSGFAHEQFF. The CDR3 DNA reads TGCGCCAGCAGCCGCGGACAGGGCTCATCGGGTTTTGCCCATGAGCAGTTCTTC.

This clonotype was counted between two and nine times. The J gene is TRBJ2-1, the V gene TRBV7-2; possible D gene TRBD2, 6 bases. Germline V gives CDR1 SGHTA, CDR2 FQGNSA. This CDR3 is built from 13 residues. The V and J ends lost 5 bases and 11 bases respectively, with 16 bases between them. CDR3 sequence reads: CASSPSSEYKQFF. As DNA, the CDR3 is TGTGCCAGCAGCCCGTCTAGCGAATATAAGCAGTTCTTC.

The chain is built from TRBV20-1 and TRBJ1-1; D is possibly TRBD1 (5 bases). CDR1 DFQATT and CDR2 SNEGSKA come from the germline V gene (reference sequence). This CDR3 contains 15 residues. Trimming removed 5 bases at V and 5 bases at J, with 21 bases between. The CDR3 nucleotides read TGCAGTGCTGGACGACAATGGGGGGGAGGAACTGAAGCTTTCTTT. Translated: CSAGRQWGGGTEAFF.

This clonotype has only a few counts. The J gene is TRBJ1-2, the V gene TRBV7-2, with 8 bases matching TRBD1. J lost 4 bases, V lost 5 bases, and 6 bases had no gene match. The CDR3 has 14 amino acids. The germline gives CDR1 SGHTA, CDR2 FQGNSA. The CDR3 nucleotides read TGTGCCAGCAGCCGGTTGACAGGGGTCTATGGCTACACCTTC. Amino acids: CASSRLTGVYGYTF.

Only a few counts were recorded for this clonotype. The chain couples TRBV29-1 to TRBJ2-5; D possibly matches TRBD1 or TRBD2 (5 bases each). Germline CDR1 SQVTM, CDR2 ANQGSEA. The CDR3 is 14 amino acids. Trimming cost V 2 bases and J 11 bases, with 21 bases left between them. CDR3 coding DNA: TGCAGCGTTGAATACCTTATGGGGGTGAATGAGCAGTACTTC. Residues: CSVEYLMGVNEQYF. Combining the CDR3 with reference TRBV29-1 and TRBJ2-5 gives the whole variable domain SAVISQKPSRDICQRGTSLTIQCQVDSQVTMMFWYRQQPGQSLTLIATANQGSEATYESGFVIDKFPISRPNLTFSTLTVSNMSPEDSSIYLCSVEYLMGVNEQYFGPGTRLLVL.

The DNA for the CDR3 is TGTGCCAGCAGCCGCCTGCGGAGAGGATGGGGGGAGCTGTTTTTT. Protein product: CASSRLRRGWGELFF. The rearrangement joins TRBV5-6 to TRBJ2-2; D is undetermined. Germline CDR1 SGHDT, CDR2 YYEEEE. This CDR3 spans 15 amino acids. V dropped 4 bases and J dropped 8 bases, with 18 bases sitting between them.

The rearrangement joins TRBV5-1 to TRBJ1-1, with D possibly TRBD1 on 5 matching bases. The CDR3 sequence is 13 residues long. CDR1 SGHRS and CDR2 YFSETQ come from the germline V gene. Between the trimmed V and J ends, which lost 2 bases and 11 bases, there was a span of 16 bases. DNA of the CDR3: TGCGCCAGCAGCTTCCCGGAACCGGGGGTGGCTTTCTTT. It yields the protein CASSFPEPGVAFF.